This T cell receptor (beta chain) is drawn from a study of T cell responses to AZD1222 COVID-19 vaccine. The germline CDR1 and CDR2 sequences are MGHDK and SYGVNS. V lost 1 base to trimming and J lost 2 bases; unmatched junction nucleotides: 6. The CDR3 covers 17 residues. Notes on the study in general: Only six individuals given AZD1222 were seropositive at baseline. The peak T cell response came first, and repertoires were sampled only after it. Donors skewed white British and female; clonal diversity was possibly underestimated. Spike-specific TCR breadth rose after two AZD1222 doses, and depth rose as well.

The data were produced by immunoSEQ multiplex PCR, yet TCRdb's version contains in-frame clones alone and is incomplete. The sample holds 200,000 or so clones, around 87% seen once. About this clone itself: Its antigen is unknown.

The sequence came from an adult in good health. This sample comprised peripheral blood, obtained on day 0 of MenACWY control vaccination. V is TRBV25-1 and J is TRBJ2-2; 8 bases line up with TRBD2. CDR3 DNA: TGTGCCAGCAGTGAATTTAGTAGCGGGACCAACACCGGGGAGCTGTTTTTT. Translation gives CASSEFSSGTNTGELFF. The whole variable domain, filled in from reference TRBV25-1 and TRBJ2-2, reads EADIYQTPRYLVIGTGKKITLECSQTMGHDKMYWYQQDPGMELHLIHYSYGVNSTEKGDLSSESTVSRIRTEHFPLTLESARPSHTSQYLCASSEFSSGTNTGELFFGEGSRLTVL.